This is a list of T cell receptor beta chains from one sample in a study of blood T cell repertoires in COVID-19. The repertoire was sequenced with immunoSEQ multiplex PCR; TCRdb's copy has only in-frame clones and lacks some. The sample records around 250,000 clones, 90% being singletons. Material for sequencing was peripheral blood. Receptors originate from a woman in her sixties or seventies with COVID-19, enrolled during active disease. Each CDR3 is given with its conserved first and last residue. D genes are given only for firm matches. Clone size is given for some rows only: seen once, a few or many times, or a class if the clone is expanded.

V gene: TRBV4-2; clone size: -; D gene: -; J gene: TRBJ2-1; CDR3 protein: CASSQHTGDSYNEQFF; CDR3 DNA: TGTGCCAGCAGCCAACATACCGGGGACTCCTACAATGAGCAGTTCTTC
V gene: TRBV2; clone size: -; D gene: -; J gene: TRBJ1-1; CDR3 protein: CASSARLRDTEAFF; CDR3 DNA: TGTGCCAGCAGCGCCAGGCTGCGGGACACTGAAGCTTTCTTT
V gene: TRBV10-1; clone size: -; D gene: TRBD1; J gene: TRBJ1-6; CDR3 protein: CASSDPGTGGSYNSPLHF; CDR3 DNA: TGCGCCAGCAGTGACCCCGGGACAGGGGGGAGCTATAATTCACCCCTCCACTTT
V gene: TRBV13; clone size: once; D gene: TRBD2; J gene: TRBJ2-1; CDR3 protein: CASSFSSGGGSYNEQFF; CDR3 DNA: TGTGCCAGCAGCTTTTCTAGCGGGGGAGGCTCCTACAATGAGCAGTTCTTC
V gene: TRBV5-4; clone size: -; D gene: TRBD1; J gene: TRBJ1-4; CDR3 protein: CASSLRDRHEKLFF; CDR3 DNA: TGTGCCAGCAGCTTACGGGACAGACATGAAAAACTGTTTTTT
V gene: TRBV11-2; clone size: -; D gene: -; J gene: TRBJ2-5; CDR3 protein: CASSPGLPGETQYF; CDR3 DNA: TGTGCCAGCAGCCCCGGACTGCCTGGAGAGACCCAGTACTTC
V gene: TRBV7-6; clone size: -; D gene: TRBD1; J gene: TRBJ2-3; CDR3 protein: CASSARQGTDTQYF; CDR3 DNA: TGTGCCAGCAGCGCTCGACAGGGGACAGATACGCAGTATTTT
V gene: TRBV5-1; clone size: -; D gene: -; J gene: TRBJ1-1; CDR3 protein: CASSSTTVMNTEAFF; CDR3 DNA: TGCGCCAGCAGCTCCACGACAGTTATGAACACTGAAGCTTTCTTT
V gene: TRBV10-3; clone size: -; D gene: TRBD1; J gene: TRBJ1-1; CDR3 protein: CAISYDRATEAFF; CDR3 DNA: TGTGCCATCAGTTATGACAGGGCCACTGAAGCTTTCTTT
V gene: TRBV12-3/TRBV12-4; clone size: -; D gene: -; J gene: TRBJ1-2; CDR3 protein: CASGDEDYGYTF; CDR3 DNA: TGTGCCAGTGGTGATGAGGACTATGGCTACACCTTC
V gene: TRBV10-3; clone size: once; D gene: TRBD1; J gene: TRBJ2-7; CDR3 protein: CAINVGQESYEQYF; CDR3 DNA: TGTGCCATCAACGTGGGACAGGAGTCCTACGAGCAGTACTTC
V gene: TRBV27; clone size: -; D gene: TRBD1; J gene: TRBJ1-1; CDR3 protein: CASSLSQTGANTEAFF; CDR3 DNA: TGTGCCAGCAGTTTATCCCAAACAGGGGCGAACACTGAAGCTTTCTTT
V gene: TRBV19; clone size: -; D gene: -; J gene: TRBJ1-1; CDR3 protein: CASTTAGKGTEAFF; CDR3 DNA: TGTGCCAGTACCACGGCAGGGAAAGGCACTGAAGCTTTCTTT
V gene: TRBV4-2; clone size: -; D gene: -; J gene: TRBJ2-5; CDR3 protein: CASSQDSLATQYF; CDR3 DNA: TGTGCCAGCAGCCAGGACTCATTAGCCACCCAGTACTTC
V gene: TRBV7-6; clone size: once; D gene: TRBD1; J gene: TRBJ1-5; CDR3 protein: CASSATTGISNQPQHF; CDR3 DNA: TGTGCCAGCAGCGCAACGACAGGGATCAGCAATCAGCCCCAGCATTTT
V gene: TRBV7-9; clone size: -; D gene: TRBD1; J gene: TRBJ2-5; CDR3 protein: CASSLAMGQGSETQYF; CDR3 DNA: TGTGCCAGCAGCTTAGCGATGGGACAGGGATCAGAGACCCAGTACTTC
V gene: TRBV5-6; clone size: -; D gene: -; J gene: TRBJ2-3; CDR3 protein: CASSLGGGTDTQYF; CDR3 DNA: TGTGCCAGCAGCTTGGGCGGGGGCACAGATACGCAGTATTTT
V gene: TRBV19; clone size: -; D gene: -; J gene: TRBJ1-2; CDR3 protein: CASSLTGYNYGYTF; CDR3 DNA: TGTGCCAGTAGCCTAACAGGGTACAACTATGGCTACACCTTC
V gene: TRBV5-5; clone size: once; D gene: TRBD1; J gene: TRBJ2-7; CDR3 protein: CASSLVRDRDYEQYF; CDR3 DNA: TGTGCCAGCAGCTTGGTCCGGGACAGGGACTACGAGCAGTACTTC
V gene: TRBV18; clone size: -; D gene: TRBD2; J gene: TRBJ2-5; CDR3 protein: CASSPLLAGGLETQYF; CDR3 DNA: TGTGCCAGCTCACCCCTACTAGCGGGGGGCTTGGAGACCCAGTACTTC
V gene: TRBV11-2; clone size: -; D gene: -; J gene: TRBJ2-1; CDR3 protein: CASGRGETGNEQFF; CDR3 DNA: TGTGCCAGCGGGAGGGGGGAGACTGGGAATGAGCAGTTCTTC
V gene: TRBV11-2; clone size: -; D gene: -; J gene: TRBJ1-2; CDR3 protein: CASSLKDITNYGYTF; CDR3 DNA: TGTGCCAGCAGCTTGAAGGACATCACTAACTATGGCTACACCTTC
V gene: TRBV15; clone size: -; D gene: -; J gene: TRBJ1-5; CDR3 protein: CATSRRAGVSNQPQHF; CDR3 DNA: TGTGCCACCAGCAGACGGGCAGGGGTAAGCAATCAGCCCCAGCATTTT
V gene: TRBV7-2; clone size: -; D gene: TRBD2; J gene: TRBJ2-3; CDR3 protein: CASSLVLGGMGTDTQYF; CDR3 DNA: TGTGCCAGCAGCTTAGTCTTGGGGGGGATGGGCACAGATACGCAGTATTTT
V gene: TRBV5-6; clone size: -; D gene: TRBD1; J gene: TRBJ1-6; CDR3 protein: CASSQPGTGPSPLHF; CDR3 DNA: TGTGCCAGCAGCCAACCTGGGACAGGGCCATCACCCCTCCACTTT
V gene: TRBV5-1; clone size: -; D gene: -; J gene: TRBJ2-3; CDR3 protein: CASSLANHPGGGDTQYF; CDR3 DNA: TGCGCCAGCAGCTTGGCAAATCACCCTGGAGGGGGCGATACGCAGTATTTT
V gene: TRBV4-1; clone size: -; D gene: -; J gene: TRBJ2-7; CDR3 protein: CASSQELGAIAYEQYF; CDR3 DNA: TGCGCCAGCAGCCAAGAACTGGGGGCGATCGCCTACGAGCAGTACTTC
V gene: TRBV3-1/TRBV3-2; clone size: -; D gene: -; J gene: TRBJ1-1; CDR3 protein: CASSQDGGFVTAFF; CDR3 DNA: TGTGCCAGCAGCCAAGATGGAGGTTTCGTTACAGCTTTCTTT
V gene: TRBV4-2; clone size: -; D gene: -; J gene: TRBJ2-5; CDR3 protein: CASSQSRETQYF; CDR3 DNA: TGTGCCAGCAGCCAATCGCGGGAGACCCAGTACTTC
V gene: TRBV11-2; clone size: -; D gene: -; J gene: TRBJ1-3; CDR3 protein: CASSLEAGSSGNTIYF; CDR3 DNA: TGTGCCAGCAGCTTAGAGGCGGGGAGCTCTGGAAACACCATATATTTT
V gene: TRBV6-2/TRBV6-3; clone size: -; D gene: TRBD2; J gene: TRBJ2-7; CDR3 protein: CASSYSQRGSSYEQYF; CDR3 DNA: TGTGCCAGCAGTTACTCGCAGCGGGGGAGCTCCTACGAGCAGTACTTC
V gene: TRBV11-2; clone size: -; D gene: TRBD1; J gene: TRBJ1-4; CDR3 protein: CASSLSRQGNRKLFF; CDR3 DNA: TGTGCCAGCAGCTTATCCCGACAGGGGAATCGAAAACTGTTTTTT
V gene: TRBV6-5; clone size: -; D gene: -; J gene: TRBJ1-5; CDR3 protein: CASSPATPFQPQHF; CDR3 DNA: TGTGCCAGCAGTCCGGCGACACCGTTTCAGCCCCAGCATTTT
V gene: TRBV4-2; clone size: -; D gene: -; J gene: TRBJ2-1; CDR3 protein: CASSQDPPGVGEQFF; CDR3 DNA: TGTGCCAGCAGCCAAGACCCCCCGGGGGTGGGTGAGCAGTTCTTC
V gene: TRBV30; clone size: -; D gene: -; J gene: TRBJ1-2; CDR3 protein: CAWSVLGPGAARDTF; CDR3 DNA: TGTGCCTGGAGTGTACTGGGGCCAGGGGCGGCAAGGGACACCTTC